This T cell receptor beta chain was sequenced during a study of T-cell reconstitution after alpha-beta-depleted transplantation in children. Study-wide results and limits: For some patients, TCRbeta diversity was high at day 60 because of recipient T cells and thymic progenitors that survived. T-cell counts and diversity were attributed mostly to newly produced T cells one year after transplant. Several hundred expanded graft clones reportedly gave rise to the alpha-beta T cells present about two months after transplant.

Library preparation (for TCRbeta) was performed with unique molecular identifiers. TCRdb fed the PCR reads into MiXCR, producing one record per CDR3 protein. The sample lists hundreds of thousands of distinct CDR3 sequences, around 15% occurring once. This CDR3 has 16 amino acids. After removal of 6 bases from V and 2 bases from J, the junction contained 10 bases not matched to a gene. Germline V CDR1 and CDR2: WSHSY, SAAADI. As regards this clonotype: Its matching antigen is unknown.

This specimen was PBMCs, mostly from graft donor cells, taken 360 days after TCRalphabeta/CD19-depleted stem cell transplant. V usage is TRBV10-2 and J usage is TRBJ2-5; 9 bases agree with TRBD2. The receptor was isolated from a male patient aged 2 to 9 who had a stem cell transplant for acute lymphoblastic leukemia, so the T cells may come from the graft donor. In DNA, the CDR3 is TGCGCCAGCAGACGATCTAGCGGGAAGGGGCAAGAGACCCAGTACTTC. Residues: CASRRSSGKGQETQYF.